This is a list of T cell receptor beta chains from one sample in a study of CD8 T cells in Susac syndrome. TCRdb fed the immunoSEQ multiplex PCR reads into MiXCR, producing one record per CDR3 protein. This table has approximately 120,000 distinct CDR3 sequences, around 94% appearing once. Input material: CD8+ T cells from PBMCs. The source is a human donor with Susac syndrome. CDR3s include the opening cysteine and the closing phenylalanine or tryptophan. The D gene is left open where the match is weak. Size tells how often a clone was seen (once, few, many) or the class of an expanded clone, and some rows leave it out.

TRBD1	TRBV12-3/TRBV12-4	-	TRBJ1-2	CASSFGQGGGYTF	TGTGCCAGCAGTTTCGGGCAGGGGGGTGGCTACACCTTC
-	TRBV20-1	once	TRBJ2-1	CSASVPQFF	TGCAGTGCTAGTGTCCCGCAGTTCTTC
-	TRBV20-1	once	TRBJ2-7	CSARGTDSYEQYF	TGCAGTGCTAGAGGCACCGACTCCTACGAGCAGTACTTC
-	TRBV6-5	-	TRBJ2-1	CASSYQGYGLEDEQFF	TGTGCCAGCAGTTACCAGGGGTACGGGCTGGAGGATGAGCAGTTCTTC
-	TRBV6-2/TRBV6-3	-	TRBJ2-3	CASSYSLSSSTDTQYF	TGTGCCAGCAGTTACTCGCTTAGCAGTAGCACAGATACGCAGTATTTT
-	TRBV27	-	TRBJ2-7	CASSFWGHEQYF	TGTGCCAGCAGTTTCTGGGGCCACGAGCAGTACTTC
TRBD2	TRBV7-9	-	TRBJ2-1	CASSLASGSIDEQFF	TGTGCCAGCAGCTTAGCTAGCGGGAGTATCGATGAGCAGTTCTTC
TRBD1	TRBV12-3/TRBV12-4	-	TRBJ1-2	CASSLSRGRFSVRYGYTF	TGTGCCAGCAGTTTATCAAGGGGGCGGTTTTCGGTTCGCTATGGCTACACCTTC
-	TRBV2	-	TRBJ1-2	CASTDGSYGYTF	TGTGCCAGCACCGACGGGAGCTATGGCTACACCTTC
TRBD1	TRBV6-4	-	TRBJ1-5	CASSKDPGGGNQPQHF	TGTGCCAGCAGCAAGGATCCAGGGGGCGGCAATCAGCCCCAGCATTTT
-	TRBV12-3/TRBV12-4	-	TRBJ2-3	CASSLDGGTDTQYF	TGTGCCAGCAGTTTAGACGGGGGCACAGATACGCAGTATTTT
-	TRBV29-1	-	TRBJ1-2	CSDAAANYGYTF	TGCAGCGATGCCGCAGCTAACTATGGCTACACCTTC
TRBD1	TRBV7-9	-	TRBJ1-2	CASSLVGDSGYTF	TGTGCCAGCAGCTTAGTTGGGGACAGCGGCTACACCTTC
-	TRBV4-3	-	TRBJ1-1	CASSQDREGGVNTEAFF	TGCGCCAGCAGCCAAGATCGAGAAGGGGGTGTGAACACTGAAGCTTTCTTT
-	TRBV14	-	TRBJ2-7	CASSQDSPGQGFYEQYF	TGTGCCAGCAGCCAAGATTCCCCTGGGCAGGGGTTCTACGAGCAGTACTTC
-	TRBV29-1	-	TRBJ1-1	CSVERDTEAFF	TGCAGCGTTGAAAGGGACACTGAAGCTTTCTTT
TRBD1	TRBV29-1	-	TRBJ2-5	CSEGQGLQETQYF	TGCAGCGAAGGACAGGGGCTCCAAGAGACCCAGTACTTC
-	TRBV27	-	TRBJ2-2	CASSTPGLNGGELFF	TGTGCCAGCAGTACTCCTGGACTAAACGGCGGGGAGCTGTTTTTT
-	TRBV20-1	-	TRBJ2-7	CSARVALVSYEQYF	TGCAGTGCTAGAGTGGCACTAGTAAGTTACGAGCAGTACTTC
-	TRBV3-1	-	TRBJ2-2	CASSQGTGELFF	TGTGCCAGCAGCCAGGGGACCGGGGAGCTGTTTTTT
TRBD1	TRBV10-3	-	TRBJ1-2	CAIRDRVGDGYTF	TGTGCCATCAGGGACAGGGTGGGGGATGGCTACACCTTC
-	TRBV6-6	-	TRBJ1-2	CAIQLLNYGYTF	TGTGCCATCCAGTTACTTAACTATGGCTACACCTTC
-	TRBV9	once	TRBJ2-3	CASSVEGGEGYDTQYF	TGTGCCAGCAGCGTAGAAGGAGGGGAAGGGTACGATACGCAGTATTTT
TRBD2	TRBV28	-	TRBJ2-7	CASSRGTSEDEQYF	TGTGCCAGCAGCCGTGGTACTAGCGAGGACGAGCAGTACTTC
-	TRBV12-3/TRBV12-4	-	TRBJ2-1	CASSGRGDEQFF	TGTGCCAGCAGTGGCCGAGGGGATGAGCAGTTCTTC
-	TRBV3-1	-	TRBJ2-5	CASSREEVSGSGEETQYF	TGTGCCAGCAGCAGAGAAGAGGTCAGCGGTTCCGGGGAAGAGACCCAGTACTTC
-	TRBV25-1	-	TRBJ1-1	CASSDSLERDTEAFF	TGTGCCAGCAGTGACTCCTTGGAAAGGGACACTGAAGCTTTCTTT
-	TRBV7-9	-	TRBJ1-1	CASSQTGYTEAFF	TGTGCCAGCAGCCAAACAGGGTACACTGAAGCTTTCTTT
TRBD2	TRBV13	-	TRBJ2-3	CASSPSGGKTDTQYF	TGTGCCAGCAGCCCTTCGGGGGGGAAAACAGATACGCAGTATTTT
-	TRBV20-1	-	TRBJ1-5	CSARDGGDGNQPQHF	TGCAGTGCTAGAGATGGGGGGGATGGCAATCAGCCCCAGCATTTT
TRBD2	TRBV20-1	-	TRBJ2-7	CSARVTGGAYEQYF	TGCAGTGCTAGAGTGACGGGAGGCGCCTACGAGCAGTACTTC
-	TRBV5-6	-	TRBJ1-1	CASSPSLTSEAFF	TGTGCCAGCAGCCCAAGCCTTACCTCCGAAGCTTTCTTT
TRBD1	TRBV6-4	-	TRBJ2-3	CASSASAGGSTDTQYF	TGTGCCAGCAGTGCCTCAGCAGGGGGAAGCACAGATACGCAGTATTTT
TRBD1	TRBV29-1	few	TRBJ2-7	CSVEASVTGGSYEQYF	TGCAGCGTTGAAGCGTCTGTGACAGGGGGGAGCTACGAGCAGTACTTC
-	TRBV6-6	-	TRBJ2-2	CASSKRSETGELFF	TGTGCCAGCAGCAAAAGAAGTGAGACCGGGGAGCTGTTTTTT
-	TRBV6-2/TRBV6-3	-	TRBJ2-1	CASSNLLAPYNEQFF	TGTGCCAGCAGCAACCTCCTAGCGCCGTACAATGAGCAGTTCTTC
-	TRBV12-3/TRBV12-4	-	TRBJ2-7	CASSLARGVNEQYF	TGTGCCAGCAGTTTAGCGCGAGGGGTCAACGAGCAGTACTTC
TRBD2	TRBV6-5	-	TRBJ2-3	CASSKREGHTDTQYF	TGTGCCAGCAGCAAGCGGGAGGGCCACACAGATACGCAGTATTTT
TRBD2	TRBV29-1	-	TRBJ2-1	CSLGGGLAGGNNEQFF	TGCAGCCTTGGGGGGGGGCTAGCGGGAGGGAACAATGAGCAGTTCTTC
-	TRBV7-8	-	TRBJ1-2	CASSLGRAMYGYTF	TGTGCCAGCAGCTTAGGCAGGGCTATGTATGGCTACACCTTC
TRBD1	TRBV2	-	TRBJ2-7	CASSDGQGIDEQYF	TGTGCCAGCAGTGACGGACAGGGGATTGACGAGCAGTACTTC
-	TRBV20-1	-	TRBJ1-1	CSALEIDGGSTEAFF	TGCAGTGCCCTAGAGATCGATGGAGGTTCCACTGAAGCTTTCTTT
-	TRBV7-9	-	TRBJ1-2	CASSLGDGGYTF	TGTGCCAGCAGCTTAGGGGATGGAGGCTACACCTTC
-	TRBV5-4	-	TRBJ2-3	CASSYRDFFTDTQYF	TGTGCCAGCAGCTATCGGGACTTCTTCACAGATACGCAGTATTTT
-	TRBV20-1	-	TRBJ2-5	CSPARETQYF	TGCAGTCCTGCGAGGGAGACCCAGTACTTC
-	TRBV20-1	-	TRBJ2-1	CSAPVGASYNEQFF	TGCAGTGCCCCCGTTGGGGCCTCCTACAATGAGCAGTTCTTC
-	TRBV30	once	TRBJ2-2	CASQMGESGELFF	TGTGCCTCGCAAATGGGCGAGTCCGGGGAGCTGTTTTTT
TRBD2	TRBV14	-	TRBJ2-3	CASSPHPLAGSTDTQYF	TGTGCCAGCAGCCCACATCCACTAGCGGGAAGCACAGATACGCAGTATTTT
-	TRBV5-4	-	TRBJ1-2	CASSLEVAGRSPNYGYTF	TGTGCCAGCAGCTTGGAAGTAGCAGGGAGGTCTCCCAACTATGGCTACACCTTC
-	TRBV19	once	TRBJ2-5	CASSHPGTDRLETQYF	TGTGCCAGTAGTCACCCTGGGACGGATCGTTTGGAGACCCAGTACTTC
-	TRBV20-1	-	TRBJ1-5	CSGSRRGPQHF	TGCAGTGGTAGCCGCCGAGGGCCCCAGCATTTT
-	TRBV2	-	TRBJ2-4	CASRGREAKNIQYF	TGTGCCAGCAGGGGCCGGGAGGCCAAAAACATTCAGTACTTC
TRBD1	TRBV5-1	-	TRBJ1-3	CASSTDRGSGNTIYF	TGCGCCAGCAGCACCGACAGGGGCTCTGGAAACACCATATATTTT
-	TRBV6-5	-	TRBJ1-1	CASRTSYRAFF	TGTGCCAGCAGAACCTCCTACAGAGCTTTCTTT
-	TRBV9	-	TRBJ2-1	CASSEEIYNEQFF	TGTGCCAGCAGCGAGGAGATCTACAATGAGCAGTTCTTC
-	TRBV7-9	-	TRBJ1-1	CASSAKGGIGASTEAFF	TGTGCCAGCAGCGCGAAGGGGGGGATAGGGGCGAGCACTGAAGCTTTCTTT
-	TRBV5-4	-	TRBJ2-7	CASSGLLGSREQYF	TGTGCCAGCAGCGGGTTACTAGGGTCTCGAGAGCAGTACTTC
-	TRBV3-1	-	TRBJ2-5	CASSQDPAKETQYF	TGTGCCAGCAGCCAAGACCCAGCGAAAGAGACCCAGTACTTC
TRBD1	TRBV5-1	-	TRBJ2-3	CASSLGQGSPDTQYF	TGCGCCAGCAGCTTAGGACAGGGGAGTCCAGATACGCAGTATTTT
-	TRBV7-3	-	TRBJ2-7	CASSLIAGTLYEQYF	TGTGCCAGCAGCTTAATTGCTGGAACCCTCTACGAGCAGTACTTC